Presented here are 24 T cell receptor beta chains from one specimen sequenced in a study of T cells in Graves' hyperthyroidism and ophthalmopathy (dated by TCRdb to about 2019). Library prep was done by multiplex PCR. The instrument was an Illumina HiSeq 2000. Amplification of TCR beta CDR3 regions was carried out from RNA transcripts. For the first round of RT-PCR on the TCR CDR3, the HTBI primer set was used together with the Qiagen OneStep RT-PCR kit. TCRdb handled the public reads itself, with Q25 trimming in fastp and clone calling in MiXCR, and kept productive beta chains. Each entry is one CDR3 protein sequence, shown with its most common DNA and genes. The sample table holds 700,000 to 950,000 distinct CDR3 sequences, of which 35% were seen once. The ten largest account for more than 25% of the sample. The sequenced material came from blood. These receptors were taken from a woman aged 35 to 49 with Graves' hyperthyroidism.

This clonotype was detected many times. DNA for the CDR3: TGTGCCAGTAGTATGGGTCGGACAGGGGATGGCTACACCTTC. This sequence encodes CASSMGRTGDGYTF. The genes are TRBV19 and TRBJ1-2; 9 bases match TRBD1. The CDR3 is 14 residues long. The germline V gene encodes CDR1 LNHDA and CDR2 SQIVND (reference sequence). With V trimmed by 3 bases and J by 6 bases, 5 bases remained unmatched.

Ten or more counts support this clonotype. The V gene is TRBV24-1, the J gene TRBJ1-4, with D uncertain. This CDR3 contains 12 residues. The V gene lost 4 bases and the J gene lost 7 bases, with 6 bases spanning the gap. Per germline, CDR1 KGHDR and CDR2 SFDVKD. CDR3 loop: CATSERGEKLFF. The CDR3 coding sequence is TGTGCCACCAGTGAACGCGGTGAAAAACTGTTTTTT.

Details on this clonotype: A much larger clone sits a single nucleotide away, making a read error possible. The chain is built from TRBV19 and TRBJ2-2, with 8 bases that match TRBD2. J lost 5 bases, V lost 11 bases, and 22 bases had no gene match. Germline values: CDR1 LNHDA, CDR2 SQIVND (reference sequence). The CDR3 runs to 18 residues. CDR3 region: CAAAPARHGGRRTGELFF. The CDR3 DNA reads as TGTGCCGCAGCCCCGGCGAGGCATGGCGGGAGGAGGACCGGGGAGCTGTTTTTT.

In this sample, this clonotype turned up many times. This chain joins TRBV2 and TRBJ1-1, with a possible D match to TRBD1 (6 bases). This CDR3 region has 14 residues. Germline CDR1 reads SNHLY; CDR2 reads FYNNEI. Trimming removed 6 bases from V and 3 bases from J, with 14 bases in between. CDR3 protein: CASSRGGPDTEAFF. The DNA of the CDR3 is TGTGCCAGCAGCCGCGGGGGGCCTGACACTGAAGCTTTCTTT.

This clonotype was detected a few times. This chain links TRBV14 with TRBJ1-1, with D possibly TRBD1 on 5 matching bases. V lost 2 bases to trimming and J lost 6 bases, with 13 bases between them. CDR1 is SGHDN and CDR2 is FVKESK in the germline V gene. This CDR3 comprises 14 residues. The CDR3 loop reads CASSQPRGSPEAFF. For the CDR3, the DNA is TGTGCCAGCAGCCAACCTAGGGGTAGTCCTGAAGCTTTCTTT. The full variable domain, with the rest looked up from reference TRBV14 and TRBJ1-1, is EAGVTQFPSHSVIEKGQTVTLRCDPISGHDNLYWYRRVMGKEIKFLLHFVKESKQDESGMPNNRFLAERTGGTYSTLKVQPAELEDSGVYFCASSQPRGSPEAFFGQGTRLTVV.

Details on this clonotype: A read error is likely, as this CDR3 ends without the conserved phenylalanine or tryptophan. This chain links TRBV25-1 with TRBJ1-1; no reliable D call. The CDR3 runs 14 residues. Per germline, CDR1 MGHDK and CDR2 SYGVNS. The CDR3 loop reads CASSQGAGYTEAFS. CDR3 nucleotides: TGCGCCAGCAGCCAAGGTGCGGGATACACTGAAGCTTTCTCT.

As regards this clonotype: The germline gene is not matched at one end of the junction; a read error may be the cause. CDR3 protein: CSVARDTGANALTF. As DNA, the CDR3 is TGCAGCGTTGCAAGGGACACTGGGGCCAACGCCCTGACTTTC. This chain uses TRBV29-1 with TRBJ2-6; weak D call: TRBD1 (6 bases). Looked up from germline, CDR1 is SQVTM and CDR2 is ANQGSEA. The CDR3 covers 14 residues.

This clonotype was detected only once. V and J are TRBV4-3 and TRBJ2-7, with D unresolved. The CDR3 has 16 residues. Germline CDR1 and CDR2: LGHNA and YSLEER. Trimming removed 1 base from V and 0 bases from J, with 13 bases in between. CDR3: CASSQVIVGSSYEQYF. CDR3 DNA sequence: TGCGCCAGCAGCCAAGTCATCGTCGGGTCCTCCTACGAGCAGTACTTC.

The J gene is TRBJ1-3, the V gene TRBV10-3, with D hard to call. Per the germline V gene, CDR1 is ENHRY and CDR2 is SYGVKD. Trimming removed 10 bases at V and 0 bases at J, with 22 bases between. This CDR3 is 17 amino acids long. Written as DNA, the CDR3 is TGTGCCAGCTGCCTCGCCCCCCATCCCCTCTCTGGAAACACCATATATTTT. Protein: CASCLAPHPLSGNTIYF.

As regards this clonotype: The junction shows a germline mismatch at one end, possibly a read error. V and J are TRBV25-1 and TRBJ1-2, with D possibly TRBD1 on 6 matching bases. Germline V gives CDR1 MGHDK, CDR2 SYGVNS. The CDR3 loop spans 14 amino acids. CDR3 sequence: CASSSRGQVYSYTF. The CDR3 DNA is TGTGCCAGCAGTTCGCGGGGGCAAGTCTATAGCTACACCTTC.

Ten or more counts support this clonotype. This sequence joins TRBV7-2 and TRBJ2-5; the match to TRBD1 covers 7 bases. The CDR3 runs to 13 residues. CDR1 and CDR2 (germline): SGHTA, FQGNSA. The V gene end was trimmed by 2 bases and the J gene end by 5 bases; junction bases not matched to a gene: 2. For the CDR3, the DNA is TGTGCCAGCAGCTTAAGCAGGGGGGAGACCCAGTACTTC. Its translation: CASSLSRGETQYF.

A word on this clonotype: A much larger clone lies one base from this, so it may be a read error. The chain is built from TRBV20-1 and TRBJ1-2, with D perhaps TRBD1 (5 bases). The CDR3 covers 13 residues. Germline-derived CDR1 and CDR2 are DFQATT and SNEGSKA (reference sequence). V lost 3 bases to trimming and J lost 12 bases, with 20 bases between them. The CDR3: CSARPGRDRGDTF. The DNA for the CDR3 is TGCAGTGCTAGGCCGGGACGGGATAGAGGAGACACCTTC.

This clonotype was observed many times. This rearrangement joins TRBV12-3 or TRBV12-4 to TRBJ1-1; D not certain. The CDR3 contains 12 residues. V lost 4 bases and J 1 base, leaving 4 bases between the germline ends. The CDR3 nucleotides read TGTGCCAGCAGTTACGCGAACACTGAAGCTTTCTTT. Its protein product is CASSYANTEAFF.

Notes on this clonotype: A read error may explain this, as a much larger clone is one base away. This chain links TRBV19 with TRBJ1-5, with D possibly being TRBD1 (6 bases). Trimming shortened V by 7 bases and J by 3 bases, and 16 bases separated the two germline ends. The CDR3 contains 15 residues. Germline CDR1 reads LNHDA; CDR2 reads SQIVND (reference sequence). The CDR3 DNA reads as TGTGCCAGTACCAGGGCAGGGGACTTCAATCAGCCCCAGCATTTT. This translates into CASTRAGDFNQPQHF.

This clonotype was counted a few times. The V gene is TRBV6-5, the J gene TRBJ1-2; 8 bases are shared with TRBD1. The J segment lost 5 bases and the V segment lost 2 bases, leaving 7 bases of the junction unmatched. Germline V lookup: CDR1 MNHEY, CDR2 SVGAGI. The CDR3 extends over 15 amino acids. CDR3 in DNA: TGTGCCAGCAGTTACCGGGACAGGCAATTTTATGGCTACACCTTC. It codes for CASSYRDRQFYGYTF.

CDR3 sequence: CAGGAGAMNTEAFF. The CDR3 DNA reads TGCGCGGGGGGGGCAGGGGCCATGAACACTGAAGCTTTCTTT. The chain carries TRBV29-1 and TRBJ1-1; TRBD1 is a possible D gene (6 bases). From germline, CDR1 is SQVTM and CDR2 ANQGSEA. This CDR3 spans 14 amino acids.

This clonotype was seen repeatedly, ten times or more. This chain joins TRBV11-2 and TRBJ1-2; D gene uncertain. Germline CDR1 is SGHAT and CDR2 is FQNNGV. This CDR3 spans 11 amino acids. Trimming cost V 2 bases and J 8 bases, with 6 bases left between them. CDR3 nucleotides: TGTGCCAGCAGCTTATTTTGGGGCTACACCTTC. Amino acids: CASSLFWGYTF.

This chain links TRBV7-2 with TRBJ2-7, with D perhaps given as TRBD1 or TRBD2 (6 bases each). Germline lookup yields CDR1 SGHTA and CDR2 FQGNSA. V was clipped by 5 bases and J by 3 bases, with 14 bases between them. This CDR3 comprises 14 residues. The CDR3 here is CASSPEGGLYEQYF. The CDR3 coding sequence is TGTGCCAGCAGCCCGGAGGGGGGTCTCTACGAGCAGTACTTC.

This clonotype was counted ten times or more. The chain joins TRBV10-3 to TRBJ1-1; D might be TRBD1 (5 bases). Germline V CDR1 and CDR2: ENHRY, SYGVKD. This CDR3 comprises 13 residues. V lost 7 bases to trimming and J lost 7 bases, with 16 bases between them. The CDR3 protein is CAITKDSAVEAFF. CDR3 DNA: TGTGCCATCACCAAAGACAGCGCAGTTGAAGCTTTCTTT.

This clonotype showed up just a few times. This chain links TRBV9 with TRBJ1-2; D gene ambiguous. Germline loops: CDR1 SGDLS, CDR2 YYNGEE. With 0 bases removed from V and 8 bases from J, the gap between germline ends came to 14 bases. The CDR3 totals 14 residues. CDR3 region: CASSVADAGAGYTF. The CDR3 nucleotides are TGTGCCAGCAGCGTAGCTGACGCAGGAGCGGGCTACACCTTC.

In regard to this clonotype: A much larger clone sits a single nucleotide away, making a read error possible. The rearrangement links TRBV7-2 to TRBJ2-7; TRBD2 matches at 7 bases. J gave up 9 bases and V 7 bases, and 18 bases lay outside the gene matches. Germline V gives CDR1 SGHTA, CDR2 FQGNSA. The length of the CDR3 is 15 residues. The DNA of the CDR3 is TGTGCCAGCACCCTATCGTTGGCGGGAGCGCTCGGGCAGTACTTC. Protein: CASTLSLAGALGQYF.

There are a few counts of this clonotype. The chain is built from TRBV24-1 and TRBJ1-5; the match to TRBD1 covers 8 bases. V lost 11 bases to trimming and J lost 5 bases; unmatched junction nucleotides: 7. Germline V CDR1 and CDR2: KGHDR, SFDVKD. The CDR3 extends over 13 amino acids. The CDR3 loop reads CASQGAEYQPQHF. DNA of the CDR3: TGTGCCAGCCAGGGGGCTGAATATCAGCCCCAGCATTTT.

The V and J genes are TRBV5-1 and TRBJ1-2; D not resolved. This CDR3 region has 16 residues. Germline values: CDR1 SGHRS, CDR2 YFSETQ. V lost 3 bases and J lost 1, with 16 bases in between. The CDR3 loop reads CASSSRAGGGNYGYTF. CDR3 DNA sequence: TGCGCCAGCAGCTCGAGGGCAGGCGGAGGTAACTATGGCTACACCTTC.

The CDR3 is CASSLVGGEYEQYF. The CDR3 nucleotides are TGTGCCAGCAGTTTAGTCGGCGGGGAATACGAGCAGTACTTC. The V and J genes are TRBV12-3 or TRBV12-4 and TRBJ2-7; possibly TRBD2 for D (6 bases). V was pared by 1 base and J by 4 bases, with 11 bases between. The CDR3 consists of 14 residues.